This T cell receptor (beta chain) comes out of a study of blood T cell repertoires in COVID-19. Trimming left V 6 bases short and J 4 bases short, with 18 bases between. Germline assignment: CDR1 SNHLY and CDR2 FYNNEI. The CDR3 spans 16 residues. The repertoire was sequenced with immunoSEQ multiplex PCR; TCRdb's copy has only in-frame clones and lacks some. Among 190,000 or so clones listed, approximately 94% were seen once. The material sequenced was peripheral blood. The receptor's source is a man aged 25 to 40 with COVID-19, enrolled during active disease. This sequence joins TRBV2 and TRBJ2-2; D is unresolved. CDR3 DNA sequence: TGTGCCAGCAGCGCATCTCCTGTCGAGATCACCGGGGAGCTGTTTTTT. Translated, it gives CASSASPVEITGELFF.